These 15 T cell receptor beta chains were all obtained from the same sample, sequenced in a study of read filtering for tumor transcriptome and immune sequencing. Molecular barcoded adaptors covering alpha/delta and beta/gamma chains were used on 400 to 450 ng RNA. A single record per CDR3 protein comes from TCRdb applying MiXCR to the reads. The sample consists of 50,000 or so distinct CDR3 sequences, roughly 18% of them appearing once. Sequenced material: a population of CD138-negative cells sorted from bone marrow. The receptors were sampled from a donor aged 40 or over with multiple myeloma.

This clonotype was seen ten or more times. The chain is built from TRBV20-1 and TRBJ2-2; D unresolved. This CDR3 is 14 amino acids long. CDR1 and CDR2 (germline): DFQATT, SNEGSKA (reference sequence). The ends were cut back, 3 bases at V and 2 bases at J, with 10 bases in the middle. In DNA, the CDR3 is TGCAGTGCTAGCTCGGGCTTCAACACCGGGGAGCTGTTTTTT. Its translation: CSASSGFNTGELFF.

This clonotype was found many times. V gene TRBV6-2 or TRBV6-3 combines with J gene TRBJ2-1; 9 nucleotides align to TRBD2. V lost 5 bases to trimming and J lost 4 bases; unmatched junction nucleotides: 6. The CDR3 consists of 15 residues. Germline-derived CDR1 and CDR2 are MNHEY and SVGEGT. The CDR3 loop is CASSDRTSAYNEQFF. The CDR3 nucleotides read TGTGCCAGCAGTGACCGGACTAGCGCGTACAATGAGCAGTTCTTC.

This clonotype was recorded at least ten times. It is likely a read error, because the conserved phenylalanine at the end of the CDR3 is missing. The chain has TRBV5-4 and TRBJ2-1; D is unresolved. CDR1 and CDR2 from the germline V gene are SGHNT and YYREEE (reference sequence). V lost 3 bases, J lost 10 bases, and 23 bases lay in between. CDR3 length: 16 residues. CDR3 sequence reads: CASSSETWAPDGEQFL. CDR3 coding DNA: TGTGCCAGCAGCTCTGAAACGTGGGCCCCCGACGGGGAGCAGTTCCTC.

This clonotype was picked up many times. This sequence joins TRBV5-1 and TRBJ1-1; 9 bases agree with TRBD1. CDR3 length equals 14 residues. Germline V gives CDR1 SGHRS, CDR2 YFSETQ. V lost 0 bases and J lost 5; bases outside the gene matches: 2. CDR3 sequence (DNA): TGCGCCAGCAGCTTGGAGGGACAGGGAACTGAAGCTTTCTTT. It is translated as CASSLEGQGTEAFF.

There are many counts of this clonotype. V is TRBV7-9 and J is TRBJ2-3; TRBD1 matches 8 bases. Germline-derived CDR1 and CDR2 are SEHNR and FQNEAQ (reference sequence). The CDR3 has 13 amino acids. J was trimmed by 3 bases and V by 5 bases; bases with no gene match: 1. Here the CDR3 DNA reads TGTGCCAGCAGCCACAGGGGGACAGATACGCAGTATTTT. It yields the protein CASSHRGTDTQYF.

This clonotype was seen repeatedly, ten times or more. The V call is TRBV6-1, the J call TRBJ2-5; the match to TRBD1 covers 9 bases. In germline, CDR1 is MNHNS, CDR2 SASEGT. V lost 6 bases, J lost 7 bases, and 3 bases stayed unmatched. This CDR3 contains 12 residues. This CDR3 is CASRDRGRTQYF. The CDR3 DNA is TGTGCCAGCAGGGACAGGGGAAGGACCCAGTACTTC.

Note on this clonotype: The final CDR3 position lacks the conserved phenylalanine or tryptophan, pointing to a likely read error. The DNA is omitted, as the CDR3 cannot be located on it reliably, and the CDR3 follows TCRdb's listing. V and J are TRBV12-5 and TRBJ2-3; the table gives TRBD1 as D, unverified against the DNA. The germline gives CDR1 LGHNT, CDR2 FRNRAP. The CDR3 has 12 amino acids, counting both end residues. CDR3 amino acids: CASGLGGNRGSL.

The chain recombines TRBV1 with TRBJ2-3; the table names TRBD2, a call not compared with the DNA. TRBV1 constitutes a pseudogene. This CDR3 region has 18 residues. CDR3 DNA: TGCACCAGCAGCCAAGAAATGGAGCGGGAGGGCCGAACAGATACGCAGTATTTT. It is translated as CTSSQEMEREGRTDTQYF.

Ten or more counts support this clonotype. V and J are TRBV7-9 and TRBJ2-5; TRBD1 might be the D (6 bases). This CDR3 is built from 14 residues. The ends were cut back, 5 bases at V and 4 bases at J, with 14 bases in the middle. Germline CDR1 is SEHNR and CDR2 is FQNEAQ (reference sequence). Here the CDR3 DNA reads TGTGCCAGCAGCCCAACAGGGTTGGGAGAGACCCAGTACTTC. This encodes CASSPTGLGETQYF.

In this sample, this clonotype turned up many times. The V and J genes are TRBV11-2 and TRBJ2-1; D is uncertain. The germline V gene has CDR1 SGHAT and CDR2 FQNNGV. The CDR3 has 14 residues. With 3 bases removed from V and 7 bases from J, the gap between germline ends came to 13 bases. The CDR3 is CASSFSLDPNEQFF. The CDR3 bases are TGTGCCAGCAGCTTCTCACTCGACCCAAATGAGCAGTTCTTC.

With regard to this clonotype: The junction does not match germline at one end; this may be a read error. The rearrangement uses TRBV3-1 and TRBJ2-3, with D unclear. This CDR3 spans 15 amino acids. CDR1 LGHDT and CDR2 YNNKEL come from the germline V gene (reference sequence). CDR3 in amino acids: CASSHPGLVLGTKYF. The CDR3 coding sequence is TGTGCCAGCAGCCATCCCGGCTTAGTATTAGGTACGAAGTATTTT.

A word on this clonotype: The junction and the germline gene differ at one end; a read error may be behind it. The chain couples TRBV7-8 to TRBJ1-5; a weak D match, TRBD1 (5 bases). Germline V lookup: CDR1 SGHVS, CDR2 FQNEAQ. The CDR3 runs to 14 residues. In nucleotides, the CDR3 is TGTGCCAGCAGCTTATCCGACAGAAGTAAGCCCCCGCATTTT. Encoded protein: CASSLSDRSKPPHF.

This clonotype was counted many times. The V call is TRBV12-3 or TRBV12-4, the J call TRBJ2-1; 14 nucleotides match TRBD2. Trimming at V came to 6 bases and at J to 4 bases, leaving 5 bases not matched to a gene. The CDR3 loop spans 16 amino acids. DNA for the CDR3: TGTGCCAGCAGCCGTAGACTAGCGGGAGGGTACAATGAGCAGTTCTTC. Translated, it gives CASSRRLAGGYNEQFF.

In this sample, this clonotype turned up many times. The gene calls are TRBV5-1 and TRBJ2-1; 7 bases agree with TRBD1. Germline V gene data show CDR1 as SGHRS and CDR2 as YFSETQ. The CDR3 runs 15 residues. V was pared by 4 bases and J by 6 bases, with 10 bases of the junction left unmatched. The CDR3 region is CASSQRQGTSNEQFF. CDR3 coding DNA: TGCGCCAGCAGCCAAAGACAGGGTACAAGCAATGAGCAGTTCTTC.

This clonotype was observed many times. This chain connects TRBV5-1 to TRBJ2-7, with a tentative D call TRBD2 (6 bases). There are 15 residues in the CDR3. The ends were cut back, 1 base at V and 2 bases at J, with 13 bases in the middle. The germline V gene has CDR1 SGHRS and CDR2 YFSETQ. CDR3 in DNA: TGCGCCAGCAGCTTGCTCCCGGGGAGGCCCTACGAGCAGTACTTC. This translates into CASSLLPGRPYEQYF.